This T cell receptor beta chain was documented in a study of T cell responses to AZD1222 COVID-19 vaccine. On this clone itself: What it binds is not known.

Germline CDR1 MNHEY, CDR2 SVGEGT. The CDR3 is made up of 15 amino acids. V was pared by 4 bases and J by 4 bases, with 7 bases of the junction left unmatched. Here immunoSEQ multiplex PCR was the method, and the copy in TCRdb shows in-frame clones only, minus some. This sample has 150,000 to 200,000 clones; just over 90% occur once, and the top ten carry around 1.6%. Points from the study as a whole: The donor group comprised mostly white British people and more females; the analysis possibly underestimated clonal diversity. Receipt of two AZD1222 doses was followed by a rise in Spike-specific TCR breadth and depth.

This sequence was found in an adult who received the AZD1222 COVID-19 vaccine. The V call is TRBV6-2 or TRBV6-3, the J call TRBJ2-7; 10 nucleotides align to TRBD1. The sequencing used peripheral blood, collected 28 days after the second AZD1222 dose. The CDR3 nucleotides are TGTGCCAGCAGTTTCGGGACAGGGGAGGTATACGAGCAGTACTTC. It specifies CASSFGTGEVYEQYF.